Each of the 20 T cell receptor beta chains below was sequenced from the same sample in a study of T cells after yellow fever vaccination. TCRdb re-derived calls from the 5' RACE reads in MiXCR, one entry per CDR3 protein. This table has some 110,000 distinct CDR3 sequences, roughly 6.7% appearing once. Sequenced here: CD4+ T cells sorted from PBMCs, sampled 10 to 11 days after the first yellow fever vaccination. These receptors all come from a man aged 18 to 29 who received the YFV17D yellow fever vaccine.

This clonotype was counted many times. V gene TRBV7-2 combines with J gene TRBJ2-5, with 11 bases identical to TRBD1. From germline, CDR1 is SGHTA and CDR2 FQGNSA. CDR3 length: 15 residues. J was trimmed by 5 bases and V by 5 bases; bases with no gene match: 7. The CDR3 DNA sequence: TGTGCCAGCAGCCCTCGGACAGGGGGCTTGGAGACCCAGTACTTC. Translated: CASSPRTGGLETQYF.

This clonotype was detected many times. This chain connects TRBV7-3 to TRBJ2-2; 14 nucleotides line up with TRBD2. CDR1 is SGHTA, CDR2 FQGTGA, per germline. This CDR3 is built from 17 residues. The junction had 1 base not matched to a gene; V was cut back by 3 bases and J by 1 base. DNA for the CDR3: TGTGCCAGCAGCTTCGGGACTAGCGGGGGGAACACCGGGGAGCTGTTTTTT. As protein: CASSFGTSGGNTGELFF.

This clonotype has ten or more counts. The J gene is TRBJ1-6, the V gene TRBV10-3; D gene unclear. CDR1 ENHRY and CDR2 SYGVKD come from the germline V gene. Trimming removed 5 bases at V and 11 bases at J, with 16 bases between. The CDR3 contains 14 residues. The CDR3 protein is CAISTGGREPPLHF. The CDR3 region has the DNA TGTGCCATCAGTACTGGTGGGAGGGAACCACCCCTCCACTTT.

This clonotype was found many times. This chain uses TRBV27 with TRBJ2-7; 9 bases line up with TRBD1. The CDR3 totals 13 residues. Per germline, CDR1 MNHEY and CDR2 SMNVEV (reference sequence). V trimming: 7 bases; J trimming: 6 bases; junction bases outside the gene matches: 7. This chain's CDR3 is CASNKQGAGEQYF. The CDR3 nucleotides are TGTGCCAGCAATAAACAGGGGGCGGGCGAGCAGTACTTC.

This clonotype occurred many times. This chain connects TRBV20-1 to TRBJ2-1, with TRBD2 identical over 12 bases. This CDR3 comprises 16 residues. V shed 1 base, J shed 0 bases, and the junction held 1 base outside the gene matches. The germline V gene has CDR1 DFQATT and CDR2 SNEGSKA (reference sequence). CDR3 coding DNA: TGCAGTGCTAGAGGACTAGCGGGGGACTCCTACAATGAGCAGTTCTTC. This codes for CSARGLAGDSYNEQFF.

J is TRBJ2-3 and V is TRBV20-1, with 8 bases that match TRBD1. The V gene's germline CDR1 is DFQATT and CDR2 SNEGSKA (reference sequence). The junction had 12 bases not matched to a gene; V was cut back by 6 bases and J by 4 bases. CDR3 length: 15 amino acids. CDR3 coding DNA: TGCAGTGCCTCGTCCCCAGGGGGCGCACCAGATACGCAGTATTTT. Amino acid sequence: CSASSPGGAPDTQYF.

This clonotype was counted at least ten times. The CDR3 coding sequence is TGTGCCAGCAGTTACTCGCAGGGGGCACTCTACGAGCAGTACTTC. Its protein is CASSYSQGALYEQYF. The rearrangement links TRBV6-5 to TRBJ2-7; 8 nucleotides match TRBD1. J lost 3 bases, V lost 0 bases, and 4 bases had no gene match. CDR1 is MNHEY and CDR2 is SVGAGI in the germline V gene. The CDR3 is 15 amino acids.

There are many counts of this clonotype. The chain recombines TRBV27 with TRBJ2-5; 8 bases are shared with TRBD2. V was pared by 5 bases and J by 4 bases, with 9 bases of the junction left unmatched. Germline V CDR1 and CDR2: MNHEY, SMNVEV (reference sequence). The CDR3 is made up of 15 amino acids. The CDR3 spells CASSPNPTSGETQYF. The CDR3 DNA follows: TGTGCCAGCAGTCCAAACCCTACTAGCGGAGAGACCCAGTACTTC.

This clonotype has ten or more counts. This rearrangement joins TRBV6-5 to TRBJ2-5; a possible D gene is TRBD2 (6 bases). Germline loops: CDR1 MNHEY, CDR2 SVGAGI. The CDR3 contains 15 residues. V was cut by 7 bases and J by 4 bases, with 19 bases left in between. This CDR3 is CASTPGDAGRETQYF. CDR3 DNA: TGTGCCAGCACTCCCGGGGACGCGGGGAGAGAGACCCAGTACTTC.

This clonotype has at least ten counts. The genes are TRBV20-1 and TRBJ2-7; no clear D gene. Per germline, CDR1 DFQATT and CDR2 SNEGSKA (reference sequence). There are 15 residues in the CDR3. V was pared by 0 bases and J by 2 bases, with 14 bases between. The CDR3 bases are TGCAGTGCTAGAGACTCGGACCGCCTGGCCTACGAGCAGTACGTC. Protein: CSARDSDRLAYEQYV.

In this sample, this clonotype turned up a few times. CDR3 region: CASSPTGRDSPLHF. In DNA, the CDR3 is TGTGCCAGCTCGCCGACAGGAAGAGATTCACCCCTCCACTTT. The chain carries TRBV18 and TRBJ1-6; D might be TRBD1 (6 bases). In germline, CDR1 is KGHSH, CDR2 LQKENI. There are 14 residues in the CDR3. V shed 6 bases and J shed 8 bases, with 14 bases lying between them. Using reference TRBV18 and TRBJ1-6 for the parts outside the CDR3, the full variable domain is NAGVMQNPRHLVRRRGQEARLRCSPMKGHSHVYWYRQLPEEGLKFMVYLQKENIIDESGMPKERFSAEFPKEGPSILRIQQVVRGDSAAYFCASSPTGRDSPLHFGNGTRLTVT.

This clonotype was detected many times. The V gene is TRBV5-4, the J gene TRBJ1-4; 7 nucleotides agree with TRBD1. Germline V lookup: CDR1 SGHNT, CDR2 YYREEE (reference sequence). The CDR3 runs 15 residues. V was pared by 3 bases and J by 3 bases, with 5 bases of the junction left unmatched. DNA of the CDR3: TGTGCCAGCAGCTCCCGACAGGGACCTAATGAAAAACTGTTTTTT. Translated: CASSSRQGPNEKLFF.

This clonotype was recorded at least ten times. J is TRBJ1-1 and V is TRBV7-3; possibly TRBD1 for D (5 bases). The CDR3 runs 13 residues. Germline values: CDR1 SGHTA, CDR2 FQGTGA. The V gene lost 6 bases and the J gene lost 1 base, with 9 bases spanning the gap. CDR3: CASSSDRNTEAFF. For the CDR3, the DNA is TGTGCCAGCAGTTCCGACAGGAACACTGAAGCTTTCTTT.

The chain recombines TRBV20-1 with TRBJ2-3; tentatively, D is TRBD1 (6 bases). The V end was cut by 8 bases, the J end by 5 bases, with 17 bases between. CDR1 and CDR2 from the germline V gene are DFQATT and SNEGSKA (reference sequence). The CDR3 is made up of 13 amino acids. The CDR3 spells CSRVAQGEDTQYF. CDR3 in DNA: TGCAGTCGTGTAGCACAGGGTGAAGATACGCAGTATTTT.

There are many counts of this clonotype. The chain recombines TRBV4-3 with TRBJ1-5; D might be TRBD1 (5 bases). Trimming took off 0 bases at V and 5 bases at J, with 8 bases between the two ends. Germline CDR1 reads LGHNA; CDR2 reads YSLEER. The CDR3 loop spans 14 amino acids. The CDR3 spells CASSQDRGYQPQHF. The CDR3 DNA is TGCGCCAGCAGCCAAGATCGGGGGTATCAGCCCCAGCATTTT.

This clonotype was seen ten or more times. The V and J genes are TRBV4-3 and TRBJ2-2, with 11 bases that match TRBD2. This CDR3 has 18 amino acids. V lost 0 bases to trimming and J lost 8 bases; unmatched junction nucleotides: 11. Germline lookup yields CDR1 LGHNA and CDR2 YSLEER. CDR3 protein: CASSQDSASGGWQGELFF. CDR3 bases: TGCGCCAGCAGCCAAGATTCGGCTAGCGGGGGGTGGCAGGGGGAGCTGTTTTTT.

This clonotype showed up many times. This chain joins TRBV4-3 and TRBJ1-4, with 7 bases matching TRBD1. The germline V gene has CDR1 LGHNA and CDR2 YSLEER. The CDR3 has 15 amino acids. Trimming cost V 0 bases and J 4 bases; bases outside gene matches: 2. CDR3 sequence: CASSQEYRGNEKLFF. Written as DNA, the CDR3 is TGCGCCAGCAGCCAAGAATACAGGGGTAATGAAAAACTGTTTTTT.

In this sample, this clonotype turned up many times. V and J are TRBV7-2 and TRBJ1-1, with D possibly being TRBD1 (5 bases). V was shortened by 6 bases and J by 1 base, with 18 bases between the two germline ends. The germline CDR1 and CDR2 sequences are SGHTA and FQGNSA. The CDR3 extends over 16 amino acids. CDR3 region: CASSGARGGTNTEAFF. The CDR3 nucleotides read TGTGCCAGCAGTGGGGCCCGGGGGGGAACGAACACTGAAGCTTTCTTT. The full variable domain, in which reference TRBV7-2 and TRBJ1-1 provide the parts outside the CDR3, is GAGVSQSPSNKVTEKGKDVELRCDPISGHTALYWYRQSLGQGLEFLIYFQGNSAPDKSGLPSDRFSAERTGGSVSTLTIQRTQQEDSAVYLCASSGARGGTNTEAFFGQGTRLTVV.

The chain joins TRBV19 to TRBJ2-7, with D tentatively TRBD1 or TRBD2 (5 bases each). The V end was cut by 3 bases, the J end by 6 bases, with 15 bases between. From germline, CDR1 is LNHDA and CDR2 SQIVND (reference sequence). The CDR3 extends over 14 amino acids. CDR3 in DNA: TGTGCCAGTAGTATTCGGGGACCATTCAGCGAGCAGTACTTC. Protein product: CASSIRGPFSEQYF. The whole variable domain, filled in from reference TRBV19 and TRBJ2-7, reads DGGITQSPKYLFRKEGQNVTLSCEQNLNHDAMYWYRQDPGQGLRLIYYSQIVNDFQKGDIAEGYSVSREKKESFPLTVTSAQKNPTAFYLCASSIRGPFSEQYFGPGTRLTVT.

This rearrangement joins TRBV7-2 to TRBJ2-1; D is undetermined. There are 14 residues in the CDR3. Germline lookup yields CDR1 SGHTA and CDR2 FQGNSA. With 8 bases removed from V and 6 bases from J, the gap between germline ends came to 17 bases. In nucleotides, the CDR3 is TGTGCCAGCGCCATTCAACAAGGACCCAATGAGCAGTTCTTC. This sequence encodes CASAIQQGPNEQFF. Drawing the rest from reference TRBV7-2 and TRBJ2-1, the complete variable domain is GAGVSQSPSNKVTEKGKDVELRCDPISGHTALYWYRQSLGQGLEFLIYFQGNSAPDKSGLPSDRFSAERTGGSVSTLTIQRTQQEDSAVYLCASAIQQGPNEQFFGPGTRLTVL.